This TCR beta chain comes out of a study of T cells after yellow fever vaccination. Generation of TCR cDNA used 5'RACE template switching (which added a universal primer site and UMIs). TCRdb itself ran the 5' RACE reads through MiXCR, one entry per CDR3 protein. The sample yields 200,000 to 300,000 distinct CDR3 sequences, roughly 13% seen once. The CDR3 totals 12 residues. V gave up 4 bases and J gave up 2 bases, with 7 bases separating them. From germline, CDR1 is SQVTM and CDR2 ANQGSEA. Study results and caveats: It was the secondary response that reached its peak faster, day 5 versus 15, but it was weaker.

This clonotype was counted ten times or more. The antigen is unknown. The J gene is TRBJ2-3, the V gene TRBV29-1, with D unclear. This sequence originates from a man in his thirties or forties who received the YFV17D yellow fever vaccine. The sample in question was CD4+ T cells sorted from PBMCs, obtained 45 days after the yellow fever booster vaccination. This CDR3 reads CSVAHFTDTQYF. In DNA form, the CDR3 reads TGCAGCGTTGCTCACTTCACAGATACGCAGTATTTT.